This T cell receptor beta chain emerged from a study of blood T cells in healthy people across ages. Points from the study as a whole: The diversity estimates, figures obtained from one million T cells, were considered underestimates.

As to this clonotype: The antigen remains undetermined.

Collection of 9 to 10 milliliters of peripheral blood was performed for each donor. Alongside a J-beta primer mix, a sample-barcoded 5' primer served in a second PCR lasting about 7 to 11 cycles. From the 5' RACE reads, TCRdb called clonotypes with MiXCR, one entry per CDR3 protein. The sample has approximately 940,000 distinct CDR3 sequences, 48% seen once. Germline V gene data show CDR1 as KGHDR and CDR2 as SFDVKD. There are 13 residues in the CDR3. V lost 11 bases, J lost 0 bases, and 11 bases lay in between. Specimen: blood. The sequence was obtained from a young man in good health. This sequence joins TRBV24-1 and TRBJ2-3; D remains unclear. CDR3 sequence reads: CAKNCSSTDTQYF. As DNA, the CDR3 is TGTGCCAAAAACTGCTCTAGCACAGATACGCAGTATTTT.